Reported below is one TCR beta chain. This clonotype was counted at least ten times. The antigen this receptor binds is unknown. Within one base of it there is no much larger clone, and no base qualities were kept. These data are taken from a study of identical twins (TCRdb year 2016). For the wider study: TCR alpha and beta repertoires from monozygotic twins, unrelated adults of various ages and cord blood were deep-sequenced to test whether fetal clonotypes persist. To rule out contamination, replicate twin experiments were performed at different times with different library preparation protocols. The research as a whole found: Abundant cord blood beta clonotypes had fewer insertions, young adult naive repertoires showed a similar but weaker trend, and memory repertoires showed no such trend. A weaker excess of twin sharing was found in beta out-of-frame sequences because the signal-to-noise ratio was lowered by fewer shared sequences. In monozygotic twins, out-of-frame TCR alpha sharing was systematically underestimated by recombination models, although the models agreed with sharing between unrelated individuals. Because the same donors could not be followed over many years, conclusions were based on cross-sectional statistical analysis. Compared with coincidental sharing between unrelated individuals, an excess of low generation-probability sequences was observed among out-of-frame TCR alpha sequences shared between twins. Invariant T cells such as MAIT and iNKT could partly confound zero-insertion analyses, although diverse VJ usage argued against such confounding for most clonotypes.

Every donor was a healthy Caucasian. The twin cohort consisted of three pairs of female monozygotic twins, all aged about 18 to 30 years. CD4+ and CD8+ T cell populations were isolated with positive isolation kits from Invitrogen. The CDR3 runs 12 amino acids, cysteine and phenylalanine included. Just the 36-base CDR3 DNA is kept, in frame starting at base 1. At the junction V is shortened by 5 bases and J by 8 bases, with 9 bases in between. CDR1 and CDR2, per the germline V gene (reference sequence), are SEHNR and FQNEAQ. The library came from 5' RACE. The instrument given in TCRdb is Illumina HiSeq 2000. A universal primer binding site was introduced by template switching, and a unique molecular identifier was present in the final cDNA, enabling accurate counting of TCR cDNA molecules. Specific primers in the conserved constant-segment region were used to synthesize first-strand cDNA for TCR alpha and beta chains. To control for contamination, every cDNA library was double barcoded, receiving both a SMART-Mk sample barcode and Illumina barcodes. TruSeq adapter sequences and Illumina sample barcodes were added in two successive PCR steps. The Illumina HiSeq platform was used with custom primers to sequence TCR alpha and beta cDNA libraries. For the original study's pipeline: Raw reads were processed with MiGEC to extract unique molecular identifiers, and MiXCR was used to determine CDR3 positions. Recombination models were inferred per individual with the repgenHMM and IGoR tools using an EM algorithm. The analysis of shared clonotypes was done with the tcR package in R, with sharing normalized by the product of cloneset sizes. To study raw recombination free of thymic and clonal selection effects, out-of-frame nonproductive sequences were analyzed. TCRdb reworked the public reads: Q25 trimming with fastp, MiXCR clone assembly, productive beta chains retained. Entries that share a CDR3 protein sequence are merged under the most common genes and DNA. Here the V and J calls rest on TCRdb's processing, not on the authors' analysis. The sample table lists hundreds of thousands of distinct CDR3 sequences, 20% to 25% of them with a count of one. The top ten clonotypes cover about 2.7% of the sample.

This same sample was also part of a study on T cells expressing NK-cell markers. The second study's authors report: In sorted CD3+CD56+NKG2C+, CD3+CD56+NKG2C- and CD3+CD56-NKG2C+ T-cell subsets from several donors, TCR beta-chain repertoires were profiled. Of the eight sequenced donors, seven were found to be HCMV-seropositive and one was found to be HCMV-seronegative. To restrict sorting to alphabetaTCR-expressing T cells, an anti-gammadeltaTCR antibody was added in several experiments. In several donors, the dominant CD3+CD56+NKG2C+ clonotypes ranked among the top 10 CD8+ clonotypes, making up 1.0-7.0% of CD8+ T cells. Those dominant clonotypes were again the most abundant among CD3+CD56-NKG2C+ cells in a few donors, at roughly 25-65%. It remained unclear whether the expanded NKG2C-expressing T cell clones were specific for HCMV antigens. The eight sequenced donors were randomly selected healthy volunteers, three men and five women. HCMV serostatus was determined by detecting HCMV-specific IgG in serum with a commercial ELISA kit. MIGEC handled demultiplexing of the reads and grouping by UMI, while MiTCR was used to assemble and quantify clonotypes. To exclude erroneous sequences, any TCR cDNA sequence not supported by at least two reads was discarded. The tcR package was used for downstream repertoire analysis, with clonotypes matched between fractions based on CDR3 nucleotide sequence plus V segment. Antigen specificity was annotated against VDJdb with VDJmatch, allowing one amino acid substitution in CDR3.

The clonotype originates from a woman aged 18-35 years in good health. The sample taken for sequencing was CD4+ T cells sorted from blood. The sequence joins TRBV7-9 to TRBJ1-4, and perhaps TRBD1 as D gene, on 6 matching bases. The base sequence is TGTGCCAGCAGCCCTCAGGGGGAAAAACTGTTTTTT. Its translation reads: CASSPQGEKLFF.